This T cell receptor (beta chain) stems from a study of blood T cell repertoires in COVID-19. Background on the study: Both acute and convalescent COVID-19 samples were obtained from the United States, Italy and Spain. Sample material is recorded as cDNA or gDNA derived from T cells, B-cell-depleted T cells, or PBMCs.

In the authors' methods: Estimates of nucleated cell counts were drawn from the amplification of reference gene primers. The data were produced by immunoSEQ multiplex PCR, yet TCRdb's version contains in-frame clones alone and is incomplete. That table is the source of V, J and clone size, and D and trimming were worked out from the DNA. The table has 130,000 to 150,000 clones, almost 90% seen once. The specimen was peripheral blood. This sequence originates from a human donor in a cohort sampled during active COVID-19.

DNA for the CDR3: TGTGCCAGCAGACTGGACAGGGGGTCGGGGGAGCAGTACTTC. Amino acid sequence: CASRLDRGSGEQYF. The chain couples TRBV28 to TRBJ2-7, with TRBD1 matching 10 bases. The germline gives CDR1 MDHEN, CDR2 SYDVKM. The CDR3 loop spans 14 amino acids. The V segment lost 6 bases and the J segment 7 bases; nucleotides outside the gene matches: 9.